The present entry profiles one TCR beta chain with its context. Allocation to cohorts depended on clinical history reported by the participants. Cohort 3 recovered donors had two negative PCRs, clearance, or symptom resolution. In the original processing: Estimates of nucleated cell counts were drawn from the amplification of reference gene primers. Assay: immunoSEQ multiplex PCR; the TCRdb copy retains only in-frame clones and omits some. That table gives V, J and clone size, and the DNA gave D and trimming. Here the sample spans more than 300,000 clones, 88% being singletons. The record originates from a study of blood T cell repertoires in COVID-19. Study overall: Samples taken during acute and convalescent COVID-19 were collected in the United States, Italy and Spain.

The CDR3 spans 13 residues. With V trimmed by 3 bases and J by 8 bases, 5 bases remained unmatched. The TCR originated in a woman between 18 and 29 years old who had recovered from COVID-19. Material: PBMCs or T cells enriched from blood (not recorded which). V gene TRBV12-3 or TRBV12-4 combines with J gene TRBJ1-2; 8 bases map to TRBD1. CDR3 region: CASSLEAGGGYTF. The DNA for the CDR3 is TGTGCCAGCAGTTTGGAGGCAGGGGGCGGCTACACCTTC.